This TCR beta chain is from a study of blood T cell repertoires in COVID-19. TCRdb's table, derived via immunoSEQ multiplex PCR, lists solely in-frame clones and lacks some. The profile covers under 300,000 clones, with roughly nine tenths appearing a single time and about 6% taken by the ten largest. The germline CDR1 and CDR2 sequences are MNHEY and SVGAGI. This CDR3 is built from 12 residues. Trimming cost V 6 bases and J 8 bases; bases outside gene matches: 2. The V and J genes are TRBV6-5 and TRBJ1-4, with TRBD1 identical over 8 bases. The material sequenced was PBMCs or T cells enriched from blood (not recorded which). The source of this sequence is a woman aged 25-40 years with acute COVID-19. CDR3 nucleotides: TGTGCCAGCAGAAGGACAGGGGAAAAACTGTTTTTT. Translating gives CASRRTGEKLFF.